The table lists the clone carrying this T cell receptor (beta chain) with a count of one. CD45RA+ naive and CD45RA-negative memory subsets were separated from CD4+ cells. The entry originates in a study of shared clonotypes between healthy human individuals. Measured with immunoSEQ multiplex PCR; TCRdb has only the in-frame clones, and not every one. This sample has about 2.3 million clones; more than 85% occur once, and the top ten carry 0.39%. The sequence was obtained from a man aged 18 to 30 in good health. Some clones in this sample may be carry-over from other donors' samples. Sequences were obtained from naive CD4+ T cells from PBMCs. Noted subset: CD45RA+ positively selected.

CDR3 amino acids: CASSRRDRAGANVLTF. CDR3 bases: TGTGCCAGCAGCCGCCGGGACAGGGCTGGGGCCAACGTCCTGACTTTC. The chain combines TRBV27 with TRBJ2-6; 9 bases are a match to TRBD1. The germline V gene has CDR1 MNHEY and CDR2 SMNVEV (reference sequence). This CDR3 comprises 16 residues. With V trimmed by 6 bases and J by 2 bases, 5 bases remained unmatched.